The sequence of this T cell receptor (beta chain) was determined in a study of blood T cell repertoires in COVID-19. Overall study: Samples representing acute and convalescent COVID-19 were sourced from the United States, Italy and Spain.

Repertoires were generated with immunoSEQ multiplex PCR, while TCRdb's copy carries only in-frame clones and drops some. The data contain over 60,000 clones, roughly 80% of them seen just once; the ten biggest clones take up over 9.5%. The receptor was derived from a human donor in a cohort sampled during active COVID-19. Specimen: peripheral blood.

CDR3 DNA: TGTGCCAGCAGTCACACAGGGGATTATGGCTACACCTTC. It translates to CASSHTGDYGYTF. The chain joins TRBV6-6 to TRBJ1-2, with 7 bases aligning to TRBD1. CDR1 is MNHNY and CDR2 is SVGAGI in the germline V gene (reference sequence). The CDR3 runs to 13 residues. V dropped 5 bases and J dropped 5; count of bases not matched to a gene: 5.